These 21 T cell receptor beta chains came from one sample sequenced in a study of molecular identifiers for immune sequencing clone quantification. Using its own MiXCR run on the PCR reads, TCRdb lists one record per CDR3 protein. Altogether approximately 680,000 distinct CDR3 sequences are present, around 25% being singletons, with the ten largest covering about 0.8%. The specimen was naive CD8+ T cells from blood, with Jurkat cell RNA spiked in. Subset specified: FACS-sorted CD8+CD4-CCR7+CD45RA+ naive T cells. Receptor source: a human donor in good health. Some libraries in this study had Jurkat cell RNA spiked in.

This clonotype has only a few counts. This chain uses TRBV6-1 with TRBJ1-1; weak D call: TRBD1 (6 bases). The CDR3 runs 14 residues. Germline V gene sequence: CDR1 MNHNS, CDR2 SASEGT. V was pared by 0 bases and J by 2 bases, with 7 bases between. The CDR3 DNA follows: TGTGCCAGCAGTGAAGCGGGGACAAACACTGAAGCTTTCTTT. The encoded protein is CASSEAGTNTEAFF.

This clonotype was counted ten times or more. This rearrangement joins TRBV23-1 to TRBJ1-1, with TRBD1 matching 8 bases. TRBV23-1 is flagged as an ORF with uncertain function. The CDR3 has 16 residues. J was trimmed by 1 base and V by 4 bases; bases with no gene match: 8. Here the CDR3 DNA reads TGCGCCAGCAGTCCAAGACGGGGACAGGCGAACACTGAAGCTTTCTTT. Amino acids: CASSPRRGQANTEAFF.

V and J are TRBV27 and TRBJ1-4, with D tentatively TRBD1 (5 bases). V was cut by 8 bases and J by 8 bases, with 15 bases left in between. The CDR3 length is 13 residues. Germline-derived CDR1 and CDR2 are MNHEY and SMNVEV (reference sequence). In DNA form, the CDR3 reads TGTGCCAGCGGTGCGGGGGACGGCGAAAAACTGTTTTTT. It is translated as CASGAGDGEKLFF.

This clonotype was recorded many times. The chain's CDR3 is CASSQDWGTSNQPQHF. CDR3 DNA: TGCGCCAGCAGCCAAGATTGGGGGACCAGCAATCAGCCCCAGCATTTT. The V call is TRBV4-3, the J call TRBJ1-5, with D possibly matching TRBD1 (5 bases). The germline V gene has CDR1 LGHNA and CDR2 YSLEER. This CDR3 is built from 16 residues. V lost 0 bases to trimming and J lost 1 base, with 10 bases between them.

Regarding this clonotype: A read error may account for a junction end that differs from germline. V and J are TRBV10-1 and TRBJ2-3; D gene uncertain. Looked up from germline, CDR1 is WNHNN and CDR2 is SYGVQD (reference sequence). The CDR3 is 14 residues long. CDR3 residues: CAGSDQLGTDTQYF. The CDR3 DNA is TGCGCCGGCAGTGATCAGCTGGGCACAGATACGCAGTATTTT.

As to this clonotype: The CDR3 ends on some other residue instead of the conserved phenylalanine or tryptophan, so this is likely a read error. The V gene is TRBV11-3, the J gene TRBJ2-1, with 7 bases identical to TRBD2. The V gene's germline CDR1 is SGHNT and CDR2 YENEEA. Losses at the gene ends were 3 bases for V and 8 bases for J; bases not matched to a gene: 16. The CDR3 loop spans 17 amino acids. CDR3 nucleotides: TGTGCCAGCAGCTTCTCCGGGGAGGGCCCGGGGATAGATGAGCAGTTCCTC. Protein product: CASSFSGEGPGIDEQFL.

In this sample, this clonotype turned up a few times. The chain employs TRBV21-1 and TRBJ1-4. TRBV21-1 has pseudogene status. This CDR3 is built from 11 residues. The CDR3 loop reads CARQINEKLFF. CDR3 in DNA: TGTGCCAGACAGATTAATGAAAAACTGTTTTTT.

The J gene is TRBJ1-1, the V gene TRBV21-1; TRBD1 was called by the table and not checked on the DNA. TRBV21-1 is reported as a pseudogene. This CDR3 has 18 amino acids. This CDR3 reads CANPPFLQATRTNTEAFF. CDR3 bases: TGTGCCAACCCCCCGTTTTTACAGGCAACAAGAACGAACACTGAAGCTTTCTTT.

This clonotype was detected many times. The chain carries TRBV20-1 and TRBJ2-7; D not certain. The CDR3 has 14 residues. Germline values: CDR1 DFQATT, CDR2 SNEGSKA (reference sequence). Trimming took off 0 bases at V and 0 bases at J, with 9 bases between the two ends. The CDR3 DNA reads as TGCAGTGCTAGAGACAGGACCAGCTCCTACGAGCAGTACTTC. Encoded protein: CSARDRTSSYEQYF.

Of note for this clonotype: At one of its ends the junction is not consistent with the germline gene, which may arise from a read error. V and J are TRBV4-3 and TRBJ2-7, with D perhaps TRBD2 (6 bases). This CDR3 is 16 amino acids long. Germline values: CDR1 LGHNA, CDR2 YSLEER. CDR3 in DNA: TGCGCCAGCGGCCAAGACGCGACTAGTGGGAGCTACGAGCAGTACTTC. It translates to CASGQDATSGSYEQYF.

This clonotype was seen only a few times. The gene calls are TRBV11-2 and TRBJ2-7; D gene unclear. The CDR3 loop spans 11 amino acids. V lost 2 bases, J lost 6 bases, and 5 bases lay in between. Germline values: CDR1 SGHAT, CDR2 FQNNGV. The DNA for the CDR3 is TGTGCCAGCAGCTTATATACCGAGCAGTACTTC. Its translation is CASSLYTEQYF.

In its sample, this clonotype was seen a few times. CDR3 sequence: CASSSGTTLAKNIQYF. The CDR3 DNA sequence: TGTGCCAGCAGTTCAGGGACTACCCTAGCCAAAAACATTCAGTACTTC. The V gene is TRBV27, the J gene TRBJ2-4; 7 bases match TRBD2. The germline V gene has CDR1 MNHEY and CDR2 SMNVEV (reference sequence). Trimming removed 4 bases from V and 0 bases from J; junction bases left unmatched: 6. The CDR3 spans 16 residues.

This clonotype was seen more than once but under ten times. One base away lies a much larger clone, so this may be a sequencing read error. In DNA form, the CDR3 reads TGTGCCAGCAGCTTGGCCGCAGCAGGGATCACTGAAGCTCTCTTT. It encodes CASSLAAAGITEALF. The V and J genes are TRBV5-6 and TRBJ1-1; a possible D gene is TRBD1 (5 bases). This CDR3 is 15 amino acids long. Germline CDR1 reads SGHDT; CDR2 reads YYEEEE.

A note on this clonotype: A read error may explain this, as a much larger clone is one base away. This chain uses TRBV6-5 with TRBJ1-3, with 7 bases identical to TRBD1. Germline V lookup: CDR1 MNHEY, CDR2 SVGAGI. J gave up 7 bases and V 4 bases, and 13 bases lay outside the gene matches. The CDR3 extends over 16 amino acids. The CDR3 region is CASSSPLGTDLNTIYF. CDR3 DNA: TGTGCCAGCAGTTCACCGTTAGGGACAGACCTGAACACCATATATTTT.

V and J are TRBV6-2 or TRBV6-3 and TRBJ2-1, with 15 bases aligning to TRBD2. With V trimmed by 4 bases and J by 7 bases, 2 bases remained unmatched. The CDR3 extends over 15 amino acids. Germline V gene data show CDR1 as MNHEY and CDR2 as SVGEGT. CDR3 in DNA: TGTGCCAGCAGTTGGACTAGCGGGGGGGGTAATGAGCAGTTCTTC. Translating gives CASSWTSGGGNEQFF.

This clonotype was observed a handful of times. The chain recombines TRBV12-3 or TRBV12-4 with TRBJ2-1; 8 nucleotides agree with TRBD2. This CDR3 has 16 residues. The V segment lost 6 bases and the J segment 4 bases; nucleotides outside the gene matches: 11. CDR3 residues: CASSDAERGQYNEQFF. CDR3 nucleotide sequence: TGTGCCAGCAGCGACGCTGAGCGGGGGCAGTACAATGAGCAGTTCTTC.

This rearrangement joins TRBV12-3 or TRBV12-4 to TRBJ2-7; perhaps D is TRBD1 or TRBD2 (5 bases each). CDR3 size: 15 residues. The V end was cut by 3 bases, the J end by 6 bases, with 18 bases between. This CDR3 reads CASSFHRDLRGEQYF. CDR3 nucleotide sequence: TGTGCCAGCAGTTTTCATCGGGACCTACGGGGCGAGCAGTACTTC.

This clonotype was observed a handful of times. The chain is built from TRBV4-3 and TRBJ2-7; D perhaps matches TRBD2 (5 bases). CDR1 LGHNA and CDR2 YSLEER come from the germline V gene. The V and J ends lost 1 base and 6 bases respectively, with 16 bases between them. CDR3 length: 15 residues. Here the CDR3 DNA reads TGCGCCAGCAGCCAAGGGACTGACCCCGTCGTCGAGCAGTACTTC. This gives the protein CASSQGTDPVVEQYF.

This clonotype was counted many times. The J gene is TRBJ2-7, the V gene TRBV7-2; tentative D call: TRBD2 (5 bases). V lost 0 bases to trimming and J lost 0 bases, with 15 bases between them. From germline, CDR1 is SGHTA and CDR2 FQGNSA. CDR3 length: 17 amino acids. CDR3 amino acids: CASSLAPASPSSYEQYF. The CDR3 DNA is TGTGCCAGCAGCTTAGCGCCGGCTAGCCCGAGCTCCTACGAGCAGTACTTC.

Regarding this clonotype: A much larger clonotype is one base distant, so this may be a read error. The chain combines TRBV28 with TRBJ2-5, with a weak D call TRBD1 (5 bases). Germline V gene lookup returns CDR1 MDHEN and CDR2 SYDVKM. CDR3 length: 18 amino acids. CDR3 DNA sequence: TGTGCCGGCAGTTTCACACAGGAGACGACCACTGCTCAAGAGACCCAGTACTTC. Amino acid sequence: CAGSFTQETTTAQETQYF.

Concerning this clonotype itself: Since a much larger clone is just one base distant, this may be a read error. The chain employs TRBV27 and TRBJ2-7; D perhaps matches TRBD2 (6 bases). V lost 6 bases and J lost 0, with 15 bases in between. The CDR3 extends over 15 amino acids. Per germline, CDR1 MNHEY and CDR2 SMNVEV (reference sequence). The CDR3 protein is CASRPQGLGSYEQYF. The DNA of the CDR3 is TGTGCCAGCAGACCGCAGGGACTCGGCTCCTACGAGCAGTACTTC.